This T cell receptor beta chain originates from a study of T-cell reconstitution after alpha-beta-depleted transplantation in children. This clonotype turned up a few times. Unique molecular identifiers tagged the TCRbeta library. TCRdb passed the PCR reads through MiXCR, listing each CDR3 protein once. Of roughly 350,000 distinct CDR3 sequences listed, 10% are singletons. Germline assignment: CDR1 LGHNA and CDR2 YSLEER. Deletions cut 1 base from V and 1 base from J, with 22 bases between. The CDR3 loop spans 20 amino acids. This clonotype originated in a human donor who donated a stem cell graft to a child with acute lymphoblastic leukemia. V gene TRBV4-3 combines with J gene TRBJ2-2; no firm D call. Here the sequenced sample was PBMCs from the stem cell graft donor, taken from the stem cell graft. CDR3 nucleotides: TGCGCCAGCAGCCAAGTTTCCCCGCGCAGAGAGGCCCTGAACACCGGGGAGCTGTTTTTT. Translated, it gives CASSQVSPRREALNTGELFF.